This TCR beta chain originates from a study of T cells after yellow fever vaccination. The CDR3 is 14 residues long. Trimming cost V 6 bases and J 6 bases; bases outside gene matches: 6. CDR1 SQVTM and CDR2 ANQGSEA come from the germline V gene. TCRdb called the 5' RACE reads again in MiXCR, with one record for every CDR3 protein. Among roughly 520,000 distinct CDR3 sequences listed, about a fifth were seen once. This specimen was PBMCs, taken more than 20 days after the first yellow fever vaccination. The rearrangement links TRBV29-1 to TRBJ2-2; 11 bases line up with TRBD1. The clonotype originates from a man younger than 30 who received the YFV17D yellow fever vaccine. This CDR3 reads CSVQDRGRSGELFF. CDR3 nucleotides: TGCAGCGTACAGGACAGGGGGCGATCCGGGGAGCTGTTTTTT.